This T cell receptor (beta chain) appears in the sequencing data of a study of T cell responses to AZD1222 COVID-19 vaccine. CDR3 length: 13 residues. Germline V CDR1 and CDR2: ENHRY, SYGVKD. V lost 8 bases to trimming and J lost 1 base, with 11 bases between them. Clones were read by immunoSEQ multiplex PCR, and TCRdb kept only the in-frame ones, dropping some. The sample includes 140,000 or so clones, 80% to 90% of them seen just once. Comments on this clone: What it binds is not known.

Study-wide results and caveats: An increase in Spike-specific TCR breadth and depth was observed after two AZD1222 doses. Donors were largely white British and mainly female; clonal diversity was possibly underestimated.

The sample was peripheral blood, taken on day 0 of AZD1222 vaccination. The sequence came from an adult in good health. V usage is TRBV10-3 and J usage is TRBJ1-1; D uncertain. This chain's CDR3 is CAIGVAGNTEAFF. The CDR3 region has the DNA TGTGCCATCGGTGTGGCAGGGAACACTGAAGCTTTCTTT.